The 23 T cell receptor beta chains below come from one sample, sequenced in a study of blood T cell repertoires in COVID-19. Measured with immunoSEQ multiplex PCR; TCRdb has only the in-frame clones, and not every one. Here the sample spans 230,000 or so clones, about 88% being singletons. Sequenced material: PBMCs or T cells enriched from blood (not recorded which). The receptors come from a woman in her twenties or thirties who had recovered from COVID-19.

This sequence joins TRBV14 and TRBJ2-5; 11 bases are shared with TRBD2. The V segment lost 1 base and the J segment 3 bases; nucleotides outside the gene matches: 7. From germline, CDR1 is SGHDN and CDR2 FVKESK. The CDR3 extends over 17 amino acids. As DNA, the CDR3 is TGTGCCAGCAGCCAAGTTCTAGCGGGGGGCTCGAAAGAGACCCAGTACTTC. Protein sequence: CASSQVLAGGSKETQYF.

The CDR3 DNA follows: TGTGCCAGCAGCTTCGGACAGGGGCCTTCCGATGAGCAGTTCTTC. It encodes CASSFGQGPSDEQFF. The rearrangement uses TRBV11-2 and TRBJ2-1; 9 bases fit TRBD1. J lost 8 bases, V lost 3 bases, and 8 bases had no gene match. Germline V lookup: CDR1 SGHAT, CDR2 FQNNGV. This CDR3 spans 15 amino acids.

The chain joins TRBV9 to TRBJ2-3, with 9 bases aligning to TRBD1. The germline V gene encodes CDR1 SGDLS and CDR2 YYNGEE. The CDR3 runs to 16 residues. V lost 4 bases, J lost 4 bases, and 10 bases stayed unmatched. The CDR3 spells CASSTRGQGMADTQYF. CDR3 bases: TGTGCCAGCAGCACCCGCGGACAGGGGATGGCAGATACGCAGTATTTT.

Worth noting for this clone: Relative to the germline gene, one junction end is altered; a read error may explain this. The V and J genes are TRBV6-1 and TRBJ2-5; the D is unclear. The CDR3 has 15 residues. CDR1 and CDR2 (germline): MNHNS, SASEGT. For the CDR3, the DNA is TGTGCCAGCAGTGAACCGCAGGCCTACCAGGAGACCCAGTACTTC. This sequence encodes CASSEPQAYQETQYF.

J is TRBJ1-4 and V is TRBV5-1; 7 nucleotides match TRBD1. The CDR3 has 13 residues. CDR1 and CDR2 from the germline V gene are SGHRS and YFSETQ. V lost 4 bases to trimming and J lost 4 bases; unmatched junction nucleotides: 1. CDR3 loop: CASSRGLNEKLFF. CDR3 nucleotide sequence: TGCGCCAGCAGCAGGGGGCTTAATGAAAAACTGTTTTTT. Looking up the rest from reference TRBV5-1 and TRBJ1-4 gives the full variable domain: KAGVTQTPRYLIKTRGQQVTLSCSPISGHRSVSWYQQTPGQGLQFLFEYFSETQRNKGNFPGRFSGRQFSNSRSEMNVSTLELGDSALYLCASSRGLNEKLFFGSGTQLSVL.

The chain joins TRBV4-3 to TRBJ2-1, with 9 bases lining up with TRBD1. The germline V gene has CDR1 LGHNA and CDR2 YSLEER. This CDR3 is 15 amino acids long. V shed 1 base and J 9 bases; nucleotides not matched to a gene: 7. The chain's CDR3 is CASSQGRDRVIEQFF. The CDR3 DNA reads TGCGCCAGCAGCCAAGGCCGGGACAGGGTAATTGAGCAGTTCTTC.

The chain recombines TRBV4-2 with TRBJ2-7; 7 nucleotides align to TRBD1. V lost 2 bases to trimming and J lost 0 bases; unmatched junction nucleotides: 4. This CDR3 contains 15 residues. Germline V gives CDR1 LGHNA, CDR2 YNFKEQ. The CDR3 here is CASSQNRGGSYEQYF. As DNA, the CDR3 is TGTGCCAGCAGCCAAAACAGGGGTGGCTCCTACGAGCAGTACTTC.

The chain is built from TRBV2 and TRBJ2-5, with 10 positions matching TRBD2. The CDR3 loop spans 14 amino acids. Germline assignment: CDR1 SNHLY and CDR2 FYNNEI. V was pared by 7 bases and J by 5 bases, with 7 bases of the junction left unmatched. DNA of the CDR3: TGTGCCAGCATTAAAGCGGGGGGGTCCGAGACCCAGTACTTC. Protein sequence: CASIKAGGSETQYF. Based on the CDR3 plus reference TRBV2 and TRBJ2-5, the full variable domain is EPEVTQTPSHQVTQMGQEVILRCVPISNHLYFYWYRQILGQKVEFLVSFYNNEISEKSEIFDDQFSVERPDGSNFTLKIRSTKLEDSAMYFCASIKAGGSETQYFGPGTRLLVL.

The J gene is TRBJ2-2, the V gene TRBV7-8; D ambiguous. The germline V and J ends were trimmed by 2 bases and 3 bases, with 13 bases remaining between them. This CDR3 comprises 16 residues. Germline-derived CDR1 and CDR2 are SGHVS and FQNEAQ. The CDR3 nucleotides read TGTGCCAGCAGCTTATTCTCGGTAACGGACACCGGGGAGCTGTTTTTT. Residues: CASSLFSVTDTGELFF. The entire variable domain, with the rest obtained from reference TRBV7-8 and TRBJ2-2, is as follows: GAGVSQSPRYKVAKRGQDVALRCDPISGHVSLFWYQQALGQGPEFLTYFQNEAQLDKSGLPSDRFFAERPEGSVSTLKIQRTQQEDSAVYLCASSLFSVTDTGELFFGEGSRLTVL.

This sequence joins TRBV2 and TRBJ1-1; no clear D gene. The germline V gene encodes CDR1 SNHLY and CDR2 FYNNEI. V lost 4 bases to trimming and J lost 0 bases, with 12 bases between them. This CDR3 region has 15 residues. The CDR3 protein is CASSVETVMNTEAFF. The CDR3 nucleotides are TGTGCCAGCAGTGTTGAGACTGTCATGAACACTGAAGCTTTCTTT.

The chain couples TRBV19 to TRBJ2-7; 9 bases match TRBD1. Trimming at V came to 5 bases and at J to 6 bases, leaving 11 bases not matched to a gene. The germline CDR1 and CDR2 sequences are LNHDA and SQIVND (reference sequence). The CDR3 runs to 15 residues. This chain's CDR3 is CASSSTGGTYSEQYF. CDR3 bases: TGTGCCAGTAGTTCGACAGGGGGGACTTATTCCGAGCAGTACTTC.

This clone occurred a few times. J is TRBJ1-1 and V is TRBV19, with a tentative D call TRBD1 (5 bases). Looked up from germline, CDR1 is LNHDA and CDR2 is SQIVND (reference sequence). This CDR3 is built from 13 residues. The V end was cut by 0 bases, the J end by 6 bases, with 8 bases between. The CDR3 coding sequence is TGTGCCAGTAGTATAGATTCAGGGTCTGAAGCTTTCTTT. This codes for CASSIDSGSEAFF. The full variable domain, in which reference TRBV19 and TRBJ1-1 provide the parts outside the CDR3, is DGGITQSPKYLFRKEGQNVTLSCEQNLNHDAMYWYRQDPGQGLRLIYYSQIVNDFQKGDIAEGYSVSREKKESFPLTVTSAQKNPTAFYLCASSIDSGSEAFFGQGTRLTVV.

V gene TRBV5-4 combines with J gene TRBJ2-2, with D possibly being TRBD2 (6 bases). This CDR3 spans 15 amino acids. V lost 2 bases, J lost 1 base, and 9 bases lay in between. Germline V gene data show CDR1 as SGHNT and CDR2 as YYREEE (reference sequence). CDR3 coding DNA: TGTGCCAGCAGCTTAAACGGGGGGAACACCGGGGAGCTGTTTTTT. Amino acids: CASSLNGGNTGELFF.

This sequence joins TRBV12-3 or TRBV12-4 and TRBJ2-1, with D unresolved. The germline V and J ends were trimmed by 0 bases and 13 bases, with 13 bases remaining between them. The length of the CDR3 is 13 residues. The CDR3 DNA is TGTGCCAGCAGTTTAGCGTTGCAGGAATATCAGTTCTTC. Translation gives CASSLALQEYQFF.

This chain connects TRBV3-1 (or the pseudogene TRBV3-2) to TRBJ2-5; a weak D match, TRBD2 (6 bases). The germline V gene encodes CDR1 LGHDT and CDR2 YNNKEL (reference sequence). This CDR3 has 15 amino acids. The V end was cut by 5 bases, the J end by 2 bases, with 15 bases between. The CDR3 loop reads CASSILRGLQETQYF. The CDR3 DNA reads as TGTGCCAGCAGCATACTCCGGGGACTTCAAGAGACCCAGTACTTC.

The rearrangement joins TRBV7-2 to TRBJ1-2, with D maybe TRBD1 (5 bases). The V gene's germline CDR1 is SGHTA and CDR2 FQGNSA. The CDR3 is 13 residues long. The ends were cut back, 1 base at V and 6 bases at J, with 9 bases in the middle. CDR3 sequence: CASSLVAGNGYTF. The CDR3 DNA reads as TGTGCCAGCAGCTTAGTGGCAGGGAATGGCTACACCTTC.

V gene TRBV19 combines with J gene TRBJ1-2; TRBD1 is a possible D gene (5 bases). Looked up from germline, CDR1 is LNHDA and CDR2 is SQIVND (reference sequence). The CDR3 has 13 residues. The V and J ends lost 2 bases and 8 bases respectively, with 12 bases between them. The CDR3 bases are TGTGCCAGTAGTATACGGACAATGGGGGGCTACACCTTC. The encoded protein is CASSIRTMGGYTF.

The chain carries TRBV28 and TRBJ2-3; 10 nucleotides agree with TRBD1. The length of the CDR3 is 16 residues. CDR1 is MDHEN, CDR2 SYDVKM, per germline. The V and J ends lost 7 bases and 1 base, in that order; junction bases with no gene match: 8. The CDR3 region is CASNTGTGAGTDTQYF. CDR3 sequence (DNA): TGTGCCAGCAATACGGGGACAGGGGCGGGCACAGATACGCAGTATTTT.

In its sample, this clone was seen a few times. The J gene is TRBJ1-6, the V gene TRBV4-3, with 8 nucleotides matching TRBD1. CDR1 is LGHNA, CDR2 YSLEER, per germline. The junction had 7 bases not matched to a gene; V was cut back by 2 bases and J by 10 bases. This CDR3 is built from 15 residues. Here the CDR3 reads CASSQTWTGNSPLHF. For the CDR3, the DNA is TGCGCCAGCAGCCAAACCTGGACAGGGAACTCACCCCTCCACTTT.

The chain links TRBV5-1 to TRBJ2-5; 10 bases agree with TRBD2. V shed 0 bases, J shed 0 bases, and the junction held 11 bases outside the gene matches. Germline CDR1 and CDR2: SGHRS and YFSETQ. The CDR3 runs 19 residues. The CDR3 coding sequence is TGCGCCAGCAGCTTGGGGGCTAGCGGGGGCAGAATGTACCAAGAGACCCAGTACTTC. It is translated as CASSLGASGGRMYQETQYF.

The chain links TRBV24-1 to TRBJ1-1; D possibly corresponds to TRBD1 (6 bases). CDR1 and CDR2 (germline): KGHDR, SFDVKD. This CDR3 contains 17 residues. The V gene lost 0 bases and the J gene lost 0 bases, with 13 bases spanning the gap. CDR3 DNA: TGTGCCACCAGTGATTTGCCCTGGACAGACATGAACACTGAAGCTTTCTTT. It codes for CATSDLPWTDMNTEAFF.

The genes are TRBV6-1 and TRBJ2-1, with 11 nucleotides matching TRBD2. The junction had 15 bases not matched to a gene; V was cut back by 4 bases and J by 7 bases. CDR1 and CDR2 (germline): MNHNS, SASEGT. The CDR3 covers 18 residues. CDR3 region: CASSGLAGGPSSGNEQFF. CDR3 DNA: TGTGCCAGCAGTGGGCTAGCGGGGGGACCCTCATCGGGGAATGAGCAGTTCTTC.

This sequence joins TRBV19 and TRBJ2-7, with D maybe TRBD1 (6 bases). Trimming cost V 6 bases and J 0 bases, with 9 bases left between them. This CDR3 region has 13 residues. Looked up from germline, CDR1 is LNHDA and CDR2 is SQIVND (reference sequence). The CDR3 reads CASSPRGSYEQYF. The CDR3 DNA reads TGTGCCAGTAGCCCCAGGGGCTCCTACGAGCAGTACTTC.